The T cell receptor beta chain described here comes from a study of cytotoxic CD8 clonotypes in ibrutinib-treated CLL. Study details: Within the patient group, around twelve were relapsed/refractory and approximately 15 treatment-naive, and 17 were IGHV unmutated. Whole-study findings and limits: Patients with sustained remission and those progressing were sampled at differing times.

With regard to this clone: Its antigen is not known.

Library input was about 2 micrograms of DNA from cryopreserved PBMCs. A 1 in 200,000 to 1 in 1 million T cell depth was the sequencing target. TCRdb's table, derived via immunoSEQ multiplex PCR, lists solely in-frame clones and lacks some. The table records roughly 11,000 clones, about four fifths of them present only once. The CDR3 consists of 13 residues. V was trimmed by 5 bases and J by 3 bases, leaving 10 bases between them. Looked up from germline, CDR1 is LNHDA and CDR2 is SQIVND (reference sequence). The source is a human donor with chronic lymphocytic leukemia. The sample here was PBMCs, taken at disease progression, from a patient treated with ibrutinib. The V gene is TRBV19, the J gene TRBJ1-1, with D maybe TRBD1 (6 bases). CDR3 sequence: CASSANRDTEAFF. CDR3 DNA sequence: TGTGCCAGTAGTGCGAACAGGGACACTGAAGCTTTCTTT.